This TCR beta chain was identified in a study of T cells expressing NK-cell markers. The CDR3 covers 14 residues. The germline gives CDR1 SGHRS, CDR2 YFSETQ. Reprocessing the 5' RACE reads, TCRdb reports a single entry for every CDR3 protein and omits DNA. The ten top clones account for about a fifth, within a sample of about 160,000 distinct CDR3 sequences. The sequenced material came from blood T cells: a sorted CD56 or NKG2C T cell subset, CD4+ or CD8+ T cells, or bulk PBMC T cells (not recorded which). J is TRBJ1-4 and V is TRBV5-1. The sequence came from a woman aged 18-69 years in good health. CDR3 region: CASSLGLNNEKLFF.